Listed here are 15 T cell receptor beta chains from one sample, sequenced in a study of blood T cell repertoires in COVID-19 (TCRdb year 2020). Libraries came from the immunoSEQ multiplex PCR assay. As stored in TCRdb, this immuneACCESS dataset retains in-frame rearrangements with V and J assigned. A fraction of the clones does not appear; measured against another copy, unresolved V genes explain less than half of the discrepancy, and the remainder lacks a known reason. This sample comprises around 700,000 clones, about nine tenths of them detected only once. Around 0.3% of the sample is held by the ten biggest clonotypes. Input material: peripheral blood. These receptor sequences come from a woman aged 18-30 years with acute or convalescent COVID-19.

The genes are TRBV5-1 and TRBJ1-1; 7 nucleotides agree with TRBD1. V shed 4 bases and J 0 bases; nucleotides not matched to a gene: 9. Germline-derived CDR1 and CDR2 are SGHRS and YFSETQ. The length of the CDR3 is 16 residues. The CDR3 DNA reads TGCGCCAGCAGCACGGGACAGCAGTACATGAACACTGAAGCTTTCTTT. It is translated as CASSTGQQYMNTEAFF.

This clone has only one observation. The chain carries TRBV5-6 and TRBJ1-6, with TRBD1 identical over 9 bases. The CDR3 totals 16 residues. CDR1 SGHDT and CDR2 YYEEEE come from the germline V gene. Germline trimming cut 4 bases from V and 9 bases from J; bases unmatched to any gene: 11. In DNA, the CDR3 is TGTGCCAGCAGCGAACGGGGGGGACAGGGTCGTTCACCCCTCCACTTT. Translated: CASSERGGQGRSPLHF.

This chain's CDR3 is CASSRGLAGETQYF. In DNA form, the CDR3 reads TGTGCCAGCAGCAGGGGACTAGCGGGCGAGACCCAGTACTTC. The genes are TRBV9 and TRBJ2-5; 12 nucleotides agree with TRBD2. The CDR3 is 14 amino acids. Trimming took 4 bases from V and 5 from J; bases not matched to a gene: 3. Germline assignment: CDR1 SGDLS and CDR2 YYNGEE.

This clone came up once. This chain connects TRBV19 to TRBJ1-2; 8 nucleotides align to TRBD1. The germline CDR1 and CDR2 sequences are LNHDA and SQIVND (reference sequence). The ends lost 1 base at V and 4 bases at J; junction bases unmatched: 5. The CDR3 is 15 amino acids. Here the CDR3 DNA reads TGTGCCAGTAGTATAGTGGCAGGGGGCAGCTATGGCTACACCTTC. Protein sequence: CASSIVAGGSYGYTF.

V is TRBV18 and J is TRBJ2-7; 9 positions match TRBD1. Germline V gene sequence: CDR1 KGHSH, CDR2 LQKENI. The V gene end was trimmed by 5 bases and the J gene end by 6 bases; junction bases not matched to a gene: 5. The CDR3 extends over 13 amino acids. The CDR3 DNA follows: TGTGCCAGCTCAGGGACAGGGATTTTCGAGCAGTACTTC. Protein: CASSGTGIFEQYF.

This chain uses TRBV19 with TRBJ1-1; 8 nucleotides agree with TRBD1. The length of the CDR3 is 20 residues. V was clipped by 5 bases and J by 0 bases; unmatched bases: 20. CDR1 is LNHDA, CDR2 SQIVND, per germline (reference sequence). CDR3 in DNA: TGTGCCAGTAGTGGGCGACAGGGGAATCGGGTGGGCCTCGTGAACACTGAAGCTTTCTTT. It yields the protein CASSGRQGNRVGLVNTEAFF.

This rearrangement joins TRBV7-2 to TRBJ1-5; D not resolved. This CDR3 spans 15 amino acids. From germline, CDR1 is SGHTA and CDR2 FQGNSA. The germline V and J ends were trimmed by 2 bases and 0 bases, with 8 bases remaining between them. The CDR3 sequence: CASSLNTDSNQPQHF. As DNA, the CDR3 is TGTGCCAGCAGCTTAAATACTGATAGCAATCAGCCCCAGCATTTT. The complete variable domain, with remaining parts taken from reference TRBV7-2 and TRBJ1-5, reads GAGVSQSPSNKVTEKGKDVELRCDPISGHTALYWYRQSLGQGLEFLIYFQGNSAPDKSGLPSDRFSAERTGGSVSTLTIQRTQQEDSAVYLCASSLNTDSNQPQHFGDGTRLSIL.

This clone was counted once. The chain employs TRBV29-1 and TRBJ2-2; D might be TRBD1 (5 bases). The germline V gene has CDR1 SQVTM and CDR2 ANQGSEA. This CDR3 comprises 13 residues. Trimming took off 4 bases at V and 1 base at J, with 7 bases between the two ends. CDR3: CSVGRVNTGELFF. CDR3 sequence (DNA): TGCAGCGTTGGCAGGGTGAACACCGGGGAGCTGTTTTTT.

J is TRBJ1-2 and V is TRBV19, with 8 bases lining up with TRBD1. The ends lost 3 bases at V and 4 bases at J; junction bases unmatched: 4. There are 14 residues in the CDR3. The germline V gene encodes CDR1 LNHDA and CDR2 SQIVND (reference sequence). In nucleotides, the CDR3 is TGTGCCAGTAGTATGACCGGGACAGGCTATGGCTACACCTTC. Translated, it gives CASSMTGTGYGYTF.

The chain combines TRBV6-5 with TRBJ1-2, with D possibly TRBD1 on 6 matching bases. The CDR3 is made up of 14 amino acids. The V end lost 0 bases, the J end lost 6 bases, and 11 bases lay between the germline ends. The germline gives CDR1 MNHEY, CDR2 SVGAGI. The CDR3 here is CASSYSSGANGYTF. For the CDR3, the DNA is TGTGCCAGCAGTTACTCGTCAGGGGCTAATGGCTACACCTTC.

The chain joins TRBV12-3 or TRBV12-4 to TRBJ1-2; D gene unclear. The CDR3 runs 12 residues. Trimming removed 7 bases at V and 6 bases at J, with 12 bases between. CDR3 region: CASTIRRDGYTF. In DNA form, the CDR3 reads TGTGCCAGCACCATAAGGAGAGATGGCTACACCTTC.

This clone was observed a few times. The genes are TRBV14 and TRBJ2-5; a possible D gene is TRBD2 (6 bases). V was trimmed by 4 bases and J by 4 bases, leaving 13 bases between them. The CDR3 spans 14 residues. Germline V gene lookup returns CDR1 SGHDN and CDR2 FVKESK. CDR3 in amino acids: CASSRWLAAETQYF. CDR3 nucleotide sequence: TGTGCCAGCAGCCGCTGGTTAGCGGCAGAGACCCAGTACTTC.

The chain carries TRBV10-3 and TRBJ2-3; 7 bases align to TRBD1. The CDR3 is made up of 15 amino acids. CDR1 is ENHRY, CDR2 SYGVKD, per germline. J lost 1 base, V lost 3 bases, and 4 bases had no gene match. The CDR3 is CAISEGDSGTDTQYF. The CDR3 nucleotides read TGTGCCATCAGTGAAGGGGACAGTGGCACAGATACGCAGTATTTT.

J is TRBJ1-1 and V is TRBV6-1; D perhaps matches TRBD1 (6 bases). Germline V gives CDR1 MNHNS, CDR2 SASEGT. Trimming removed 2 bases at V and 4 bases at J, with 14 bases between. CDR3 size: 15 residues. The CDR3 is CASSESIFRGTEAFF. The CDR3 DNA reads TGTGCCAGCAGTGAAAGTATATTCAGGGGCACTGAAGCTTTCTTT.

The CDR3 DNA reads as TGTGCCAGCAGTTACTCTATGGGGGCCGCTGAAGCTTTCTTT. Protein: CASSYSMGAAEAFF. V gene TRBV6-5 combines with J gene TRBJ1-1; D perhaps matches TRBD1 (6 bases). Germline V lookup: CDR1 MNHEY, CDR2 SVGAGI. CDR3 size: 14 residues. Trimming cost V 0 bases and J 6 bases, with 11 bases left between them.